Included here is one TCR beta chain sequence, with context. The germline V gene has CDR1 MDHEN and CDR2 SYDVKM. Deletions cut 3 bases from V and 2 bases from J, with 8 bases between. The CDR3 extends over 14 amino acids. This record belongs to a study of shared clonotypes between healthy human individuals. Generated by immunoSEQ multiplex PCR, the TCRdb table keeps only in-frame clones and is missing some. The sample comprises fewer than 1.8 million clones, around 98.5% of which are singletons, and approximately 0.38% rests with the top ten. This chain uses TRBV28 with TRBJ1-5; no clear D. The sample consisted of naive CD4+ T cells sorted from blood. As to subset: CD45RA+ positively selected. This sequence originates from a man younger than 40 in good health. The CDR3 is CASSFGPGNQPQHF. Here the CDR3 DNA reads TGTGCCAGCAGTTTCGGCCCAGGCAATCAGCCCCAGCATTTT.